This TCR beta chain was observed in a study of blood T cell repertoires in COVID-19. The wider study: COVID-19 samples collected from the United States, Italy and Spain covered acute and convalescent phases. PBMCs, B-cell-depleted T cells, or T cells were the source of the cDNA or gDNA that made up the material.

The germline gives CDR1 SGHRS, CDR2 YFSETQ. The V gene end was trimmed by 2 bases and the J gene end by 5 bases; junction bases not matched to a gene: 7. The CDR3 spans 14 residues. Under the authors' procedure: The authors estimated nucleated cell counts from reference gene primer amplification. The method was immunoSEQ multiplex PCR; TCRdb's version includes in-frame clones alone and lacks a portion of them. D and trimming come from the DNA, and the V and J calls and clone size come from that table. The sample carries around 130,000 clones, 84% recorded once. The sample comprised peripheral blood. The origin of this receptor is a human donor in a cohort sampled during active COVID-19. The chain employs TRBV5-1 and TRBJ2-7, with TRBD1 matching over 7 bases. In DNA form, the CDR3 reads TGCGCCAGCAGCTTCGGCGAGGGGGCGGACGAGCAGTACTTC. Amino acid sequence: CASSFGEGADEQYF.